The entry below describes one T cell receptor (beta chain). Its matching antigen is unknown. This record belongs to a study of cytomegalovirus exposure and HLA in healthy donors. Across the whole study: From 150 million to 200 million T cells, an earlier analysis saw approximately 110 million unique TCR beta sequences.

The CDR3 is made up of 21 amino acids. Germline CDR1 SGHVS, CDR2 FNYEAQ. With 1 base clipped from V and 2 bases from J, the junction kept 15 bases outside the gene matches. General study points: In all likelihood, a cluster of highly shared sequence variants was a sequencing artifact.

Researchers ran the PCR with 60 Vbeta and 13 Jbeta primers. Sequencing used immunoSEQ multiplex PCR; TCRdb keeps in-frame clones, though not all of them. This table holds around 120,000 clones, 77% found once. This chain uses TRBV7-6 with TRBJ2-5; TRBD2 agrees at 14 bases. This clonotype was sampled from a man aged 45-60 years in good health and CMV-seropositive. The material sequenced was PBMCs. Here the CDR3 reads CASSLEVPTSGRVGTQETQYF. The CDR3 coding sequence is TGTGCCAGCAGCTTAGAAGTCCCGACTAGCGGGAGGGTAGGCACTCAAGAGACCCAGTACTTC.